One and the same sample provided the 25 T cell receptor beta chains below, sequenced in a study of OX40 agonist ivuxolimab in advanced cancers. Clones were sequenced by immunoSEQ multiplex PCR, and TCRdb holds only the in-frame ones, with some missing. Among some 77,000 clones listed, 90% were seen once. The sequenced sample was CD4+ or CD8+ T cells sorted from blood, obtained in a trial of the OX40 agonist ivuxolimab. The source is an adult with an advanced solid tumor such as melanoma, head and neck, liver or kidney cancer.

CDR3 sequence (DNA): TGTGCCAGCAGCTCACAGATCTCTGGGGCCAACGTCCTGACTTTC. Its protein is CASSSQISGANVLTF. The rearrangement uses TRBV7-2 and TRBJ2-6; no firm D call. V was pared by 4 bases and J by 0 bases, with 7 bases between. The length of the CDR3 is 15 residues. Germline V lookup: CDR1 SGHTA, CDR2 FQGNSA.

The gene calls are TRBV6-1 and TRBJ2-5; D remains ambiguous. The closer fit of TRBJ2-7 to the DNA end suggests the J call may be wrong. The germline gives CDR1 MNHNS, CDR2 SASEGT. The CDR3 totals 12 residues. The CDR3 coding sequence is TGTGCCAGCAGTGAACTTCAGTACGAGCAGTACTTC. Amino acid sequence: CASSELQYEQYF.

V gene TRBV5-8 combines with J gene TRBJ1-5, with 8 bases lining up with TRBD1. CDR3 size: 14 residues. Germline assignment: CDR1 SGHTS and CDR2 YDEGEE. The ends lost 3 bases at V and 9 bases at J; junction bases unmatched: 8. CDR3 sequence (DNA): TGTGCCAGCAGCTCGGGACAGGTCTTTGGGCCCCAGCATTTT. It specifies CASSSGQVFGPQHF.

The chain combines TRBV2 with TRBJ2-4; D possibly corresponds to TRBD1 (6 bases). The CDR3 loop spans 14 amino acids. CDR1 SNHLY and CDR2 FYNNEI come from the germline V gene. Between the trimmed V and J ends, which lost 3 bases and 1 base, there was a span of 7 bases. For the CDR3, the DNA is TGTGCCAGCAGTGATGACAGGGCCAAAAACATTCAGTACTTC. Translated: CASSDDRAKNIQYF. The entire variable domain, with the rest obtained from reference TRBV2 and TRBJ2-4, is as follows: EPEVTQTPSHQVTQMGQEVILRCVPISNHLYFYWYRQILGQKVEFLVSFYNNEISEKSEIFDDQFSVERPDGSNFTLKIRSTKLEDSAMYFCASSDDRAKNIQYFGAGTRLSVL.

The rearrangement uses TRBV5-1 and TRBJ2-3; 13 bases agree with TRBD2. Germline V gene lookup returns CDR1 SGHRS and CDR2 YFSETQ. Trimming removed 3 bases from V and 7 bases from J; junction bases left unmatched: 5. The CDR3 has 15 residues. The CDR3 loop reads CASSWTSGRLNTQYF. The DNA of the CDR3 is TGCGCCAGCAGCTGGACTAGCGGGAGATTGAATACGCAGTATTTT.

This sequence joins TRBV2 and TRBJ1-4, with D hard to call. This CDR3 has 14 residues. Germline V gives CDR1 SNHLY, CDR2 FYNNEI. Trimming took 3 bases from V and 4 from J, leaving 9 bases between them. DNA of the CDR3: TGTGCCAGCAGTGAGCTCCAGCGTAATGAAAAACTGTTTTTT. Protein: CASSELQRNEKLFF. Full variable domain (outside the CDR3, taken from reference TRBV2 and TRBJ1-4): EPEVTQTPSHQVTQMGQEVILRCVPISNHLYFYWYRQILGQKVEFLVSFYNNEISEKSEIFDDQFSVERPDGSNFTLKIRSTKLEDSAMYFCASSELQRNEKLFFGSGTQLSVL.

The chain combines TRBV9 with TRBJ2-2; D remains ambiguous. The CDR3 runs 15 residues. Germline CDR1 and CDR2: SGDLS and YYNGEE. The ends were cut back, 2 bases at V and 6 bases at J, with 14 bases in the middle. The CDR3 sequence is CASSVWVGGAGELFF. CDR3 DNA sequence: TGTGCCAGCAGCGTGTGGGTTGGTGGTGCCGGGGAGCTGTTTTTT.

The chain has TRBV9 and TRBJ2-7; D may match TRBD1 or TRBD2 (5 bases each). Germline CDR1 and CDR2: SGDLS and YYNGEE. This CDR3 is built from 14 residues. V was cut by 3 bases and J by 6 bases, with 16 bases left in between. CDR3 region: CASSGLVVGAEQYF. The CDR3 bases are TGTGCCAGCAGCGGGCTGGTGGTCGGGGCCGAGCAGTACTTC.

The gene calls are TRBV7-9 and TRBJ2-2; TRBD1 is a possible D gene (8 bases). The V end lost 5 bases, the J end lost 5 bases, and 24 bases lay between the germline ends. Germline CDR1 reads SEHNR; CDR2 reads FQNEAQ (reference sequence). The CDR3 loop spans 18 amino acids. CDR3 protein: CASSKGQGGTLRTGELFF. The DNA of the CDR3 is TGTGCCAGCAGCAAAGGACAGGGAGGGACCCTAAGGACCGGGGAGCTGTTTTTT.

For the CDR3, the DNA is TGTGCCAGCTCAGAGGTGGTTGGCACTGAAGCTTTCTTT. Translation gives CASSEVVGTEAFF. The V and J genes are TRBV18 and TRBJ1-1; D unresolved. V dropped 5 bases and J dropped 4 bases, with 11 bases sitting between them. CDR3 length equals 13 residues. Germline assignment: CDR1 KGHSH and CDR2 LQKENI.

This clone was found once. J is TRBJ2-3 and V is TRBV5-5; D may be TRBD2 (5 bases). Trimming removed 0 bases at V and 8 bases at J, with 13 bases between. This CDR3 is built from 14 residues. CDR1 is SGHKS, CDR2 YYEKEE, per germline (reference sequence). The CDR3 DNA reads TGTGCCAGCAGCTTGGCCGGGGAGAGTGGTACGCAGTATTTT. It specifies CASSLAGESGTQYF.

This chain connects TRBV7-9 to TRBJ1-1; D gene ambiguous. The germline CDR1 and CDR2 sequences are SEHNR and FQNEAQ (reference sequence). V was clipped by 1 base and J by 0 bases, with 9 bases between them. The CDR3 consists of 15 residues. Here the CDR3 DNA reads TGTGCCAGCAGCTTAGAAATCTTTATGAACACTGAAGCTTTCTTT. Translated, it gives CASSLEIFMNTEAFF.

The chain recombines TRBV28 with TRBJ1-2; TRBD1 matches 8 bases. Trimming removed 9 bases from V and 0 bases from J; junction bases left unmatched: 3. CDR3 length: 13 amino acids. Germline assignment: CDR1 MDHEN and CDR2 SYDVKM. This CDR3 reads CASRQGSNYGYTF. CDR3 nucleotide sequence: TGTGCCAGTAGACAGGGGTCTAACTATGGCTACACCTTC.

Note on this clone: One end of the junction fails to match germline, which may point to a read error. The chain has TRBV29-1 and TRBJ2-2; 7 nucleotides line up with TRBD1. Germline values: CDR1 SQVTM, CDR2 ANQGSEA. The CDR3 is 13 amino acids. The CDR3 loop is CSVRDSEHRGAVF. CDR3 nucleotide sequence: TGCAGCGTTCGGGACAGCGAACACCGGGGAGCTGTTTTT.

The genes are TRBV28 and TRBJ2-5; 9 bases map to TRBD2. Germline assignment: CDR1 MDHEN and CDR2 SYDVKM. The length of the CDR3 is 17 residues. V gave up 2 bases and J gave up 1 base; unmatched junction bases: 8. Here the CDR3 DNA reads TGTGCCAGCAGTTTAACGAGCGGGAGGCCCAGCCAAGAGACCCAGTACTTC. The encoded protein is CASSLTSGRPSQETQYF.

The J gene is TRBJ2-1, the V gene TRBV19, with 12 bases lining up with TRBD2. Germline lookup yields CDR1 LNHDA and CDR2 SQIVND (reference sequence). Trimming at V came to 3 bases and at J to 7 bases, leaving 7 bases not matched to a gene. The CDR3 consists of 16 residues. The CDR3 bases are TGTGCCAGTAGTATCCTAGCGGGGGGGCCGGGTAATGAGCAGTTCTTC. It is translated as CASSILAGGPGNEQFF.

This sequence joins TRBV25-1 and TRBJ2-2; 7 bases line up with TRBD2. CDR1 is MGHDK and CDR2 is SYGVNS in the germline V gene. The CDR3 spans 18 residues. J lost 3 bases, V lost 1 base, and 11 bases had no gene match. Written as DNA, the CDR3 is TGTGCCAGCAGTGAATGGGACTACAGAGGGTCTGACACCGGGGAGCTGTTTTTT. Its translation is CASSEWDYRGSDTGELFF.

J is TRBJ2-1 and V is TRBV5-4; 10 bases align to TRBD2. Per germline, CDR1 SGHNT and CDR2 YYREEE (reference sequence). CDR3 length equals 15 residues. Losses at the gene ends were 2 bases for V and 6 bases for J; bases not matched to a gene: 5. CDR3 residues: CASSLLAGLFNEQFF. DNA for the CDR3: TGTGCCAGCAGCTTACTAGCGGGACTATTCAATGAGCAGTTCTTC.

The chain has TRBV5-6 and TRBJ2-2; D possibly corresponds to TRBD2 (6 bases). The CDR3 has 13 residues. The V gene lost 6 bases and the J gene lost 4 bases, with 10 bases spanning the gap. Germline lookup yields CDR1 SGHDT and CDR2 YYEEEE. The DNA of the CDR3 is TGTGCCAGCACTGAAGCGGGCACCGGGGAGCTGTTTTTT. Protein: CASTEAGTGELFF.

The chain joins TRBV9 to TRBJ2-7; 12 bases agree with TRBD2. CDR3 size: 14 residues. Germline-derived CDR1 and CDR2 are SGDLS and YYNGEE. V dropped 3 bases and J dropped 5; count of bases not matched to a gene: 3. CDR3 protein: CASSETSGGNEQYF. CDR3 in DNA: TGTGCCAGCAGCGAAACTAGCGGGGGGAACGAGCAGTACTTC.

The CDR3 DNA reads as TGTGCCAGCAGCACACCGGGGGGGGCCCACGAGCAGTACTTC. This gives the protein CASSTPGGAHEQYF. The V and J genes are TRBV5-5 and TRBJ2-7, with 8 nucleotides matching TRBD2. The CDR3 totals 14 residues. The V segment lost 4 bases and the J segment 5 bases; nucleotides outside the gene matches: 8. Germline V gene lookup returns CDR1 SGHKS and CDR2 YYEKEE (reference sequence).

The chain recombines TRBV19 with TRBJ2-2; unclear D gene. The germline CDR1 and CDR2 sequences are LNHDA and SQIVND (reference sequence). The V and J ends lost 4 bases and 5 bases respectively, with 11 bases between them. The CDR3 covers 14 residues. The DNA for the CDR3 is TGTGCCAGTAGTAGTATTTTGGGGACCGGGGAGCTGTTTTTT. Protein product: CASSSILGTGELFF.

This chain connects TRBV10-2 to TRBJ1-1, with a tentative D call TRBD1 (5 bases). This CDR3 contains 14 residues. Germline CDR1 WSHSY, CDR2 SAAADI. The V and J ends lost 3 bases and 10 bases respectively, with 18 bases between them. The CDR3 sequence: CASSDPRQRLAAFF. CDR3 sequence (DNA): TGCGCCAGCAGTGACCCCCGACAGAGACTTGCAGCTTTCTTT.

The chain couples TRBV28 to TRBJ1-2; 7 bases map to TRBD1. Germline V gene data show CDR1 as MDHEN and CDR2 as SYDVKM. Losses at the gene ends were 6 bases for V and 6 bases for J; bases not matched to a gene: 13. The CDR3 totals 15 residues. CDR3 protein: CASSRARQGRNGYTF. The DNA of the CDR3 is TGTGCCAGCAGCCGGGCCAGACAGGGTAGGAATGGCTACACCTTC.

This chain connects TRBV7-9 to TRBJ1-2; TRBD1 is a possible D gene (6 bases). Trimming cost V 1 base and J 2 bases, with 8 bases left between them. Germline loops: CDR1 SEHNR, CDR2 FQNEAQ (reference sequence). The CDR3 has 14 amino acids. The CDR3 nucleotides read TGTGCCAGCAGCTTAGAGACAGGAAACTATGGCTACACCTTC. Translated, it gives CASSLETGNYGYTF.